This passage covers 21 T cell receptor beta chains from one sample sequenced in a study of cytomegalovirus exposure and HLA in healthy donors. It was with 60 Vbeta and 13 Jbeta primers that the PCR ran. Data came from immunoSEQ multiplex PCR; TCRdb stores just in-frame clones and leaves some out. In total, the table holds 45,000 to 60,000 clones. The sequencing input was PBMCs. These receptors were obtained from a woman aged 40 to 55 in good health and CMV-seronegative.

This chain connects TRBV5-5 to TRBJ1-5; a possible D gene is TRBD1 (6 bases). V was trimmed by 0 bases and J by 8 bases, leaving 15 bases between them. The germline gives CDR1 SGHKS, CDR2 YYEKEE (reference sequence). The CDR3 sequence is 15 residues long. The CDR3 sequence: CASSLDFTGSEPQHF. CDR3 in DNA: TGTGCCAGCAGCTTGGACTTCACAGGGTCCGAGCCCCAGCATTTT.

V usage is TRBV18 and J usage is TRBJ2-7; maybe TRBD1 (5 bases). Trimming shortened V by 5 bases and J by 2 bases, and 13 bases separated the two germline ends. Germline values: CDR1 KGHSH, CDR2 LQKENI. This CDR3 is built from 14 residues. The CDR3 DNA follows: TGTGCCAGCTCATCAACGACAGTCGCCTACGAGCAGTACTTC. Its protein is CASSSTTVAYEQYF.

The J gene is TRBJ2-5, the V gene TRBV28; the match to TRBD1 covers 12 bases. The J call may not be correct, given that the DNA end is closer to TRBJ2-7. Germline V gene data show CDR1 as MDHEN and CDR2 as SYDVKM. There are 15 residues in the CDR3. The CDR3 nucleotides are TGTGCCAGCAGGGGGGGGACAGGGGGCTACGACGAGCAGTACTTC. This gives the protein CASRGGTGGYDEQYF.

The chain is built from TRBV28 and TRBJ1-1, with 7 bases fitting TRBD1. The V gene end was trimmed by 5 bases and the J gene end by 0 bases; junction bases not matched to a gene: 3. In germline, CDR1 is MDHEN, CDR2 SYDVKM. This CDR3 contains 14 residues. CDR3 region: CASSRQGLNTEAFF. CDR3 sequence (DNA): TGTGCCAGCAGTCGACAGGGCTTGAACACTGAAGCTTTCTTT.

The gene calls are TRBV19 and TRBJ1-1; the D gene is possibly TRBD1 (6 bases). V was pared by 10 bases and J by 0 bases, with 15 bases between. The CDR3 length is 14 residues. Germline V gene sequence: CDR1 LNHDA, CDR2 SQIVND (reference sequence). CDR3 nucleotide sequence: TGTGCCACTCGGGGGGGCAGGCTGAACACTGAAGCTTTCTTT. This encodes CATRGGRLNTEAFF.

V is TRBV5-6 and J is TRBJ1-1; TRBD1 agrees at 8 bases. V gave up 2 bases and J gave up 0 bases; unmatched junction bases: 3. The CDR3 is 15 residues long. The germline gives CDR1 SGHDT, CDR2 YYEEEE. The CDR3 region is CASSFRTGLNTEAFF. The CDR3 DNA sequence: TGTGCCAGCAGCTTTAGGACAGGGTTGAACACTGAAGCTTTCTTT.

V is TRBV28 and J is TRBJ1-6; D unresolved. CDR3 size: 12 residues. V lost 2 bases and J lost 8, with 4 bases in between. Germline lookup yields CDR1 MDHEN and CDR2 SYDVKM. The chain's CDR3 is CASSLTHSPLHF. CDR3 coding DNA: TGTGCCAGCAGTTTAACTCATTCACCCCTCCACTTT.

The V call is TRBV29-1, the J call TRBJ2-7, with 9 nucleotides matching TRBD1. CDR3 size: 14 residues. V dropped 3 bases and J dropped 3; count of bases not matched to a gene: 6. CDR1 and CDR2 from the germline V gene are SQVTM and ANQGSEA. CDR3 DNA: TGCAGCGTTGATCTAACGGGACAGGGCTACGAGCAGTACTTC. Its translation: CSVDLTGQGYEQYF.

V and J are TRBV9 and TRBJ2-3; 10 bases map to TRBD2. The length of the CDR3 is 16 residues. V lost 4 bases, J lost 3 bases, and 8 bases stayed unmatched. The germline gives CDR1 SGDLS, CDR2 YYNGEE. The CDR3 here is CASSPGVAGGTDTQYF. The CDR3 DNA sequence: TGTGCCAGCAGCCCCGGAGTAGCGGGAGGTACAGATACGCAGTATTTT.

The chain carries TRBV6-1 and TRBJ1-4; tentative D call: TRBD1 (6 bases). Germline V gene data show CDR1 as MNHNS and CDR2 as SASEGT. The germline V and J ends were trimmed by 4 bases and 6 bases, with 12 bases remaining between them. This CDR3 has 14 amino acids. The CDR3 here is CASSGTVNYEKLFF. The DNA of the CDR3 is TGTGCCAGCAGTGGGACAGTGAATTATGAAAAACTGTTTTTT.

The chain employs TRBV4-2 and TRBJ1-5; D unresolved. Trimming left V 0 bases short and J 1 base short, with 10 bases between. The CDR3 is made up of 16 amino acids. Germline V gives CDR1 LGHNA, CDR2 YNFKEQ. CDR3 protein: CASSQDGGRSNQPQHF. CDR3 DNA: TGTGCCAGCAGCCAAGATGGCGGTAGGAGCAATCAGCCCCAGCATTTT.

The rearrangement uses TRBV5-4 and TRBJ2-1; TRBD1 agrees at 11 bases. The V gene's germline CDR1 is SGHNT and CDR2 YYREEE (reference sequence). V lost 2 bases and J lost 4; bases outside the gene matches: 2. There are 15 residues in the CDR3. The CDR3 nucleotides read TGTGCCAGCAGCTTAGGGACAGGGGGATACAATGAGCAGTTCTTC. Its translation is CASSLGTGGYNEQFF.

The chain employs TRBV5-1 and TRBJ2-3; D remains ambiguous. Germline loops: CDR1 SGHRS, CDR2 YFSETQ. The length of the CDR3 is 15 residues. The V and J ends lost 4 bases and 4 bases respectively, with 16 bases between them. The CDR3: CASSHPEMAADTQYF. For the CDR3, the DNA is TGCGCCAGCAGCCATCCGGAGATGGCTGCAGATACGCAGTATTTT.

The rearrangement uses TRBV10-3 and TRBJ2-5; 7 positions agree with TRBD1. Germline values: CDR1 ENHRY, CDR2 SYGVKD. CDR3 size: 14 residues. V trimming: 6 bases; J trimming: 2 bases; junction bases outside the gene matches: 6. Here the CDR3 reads CAISPGTEQETQYF. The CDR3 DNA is TGTGCCATCAGCCCAGGGACAGAGCAAGAGACCCAGTACTTC.

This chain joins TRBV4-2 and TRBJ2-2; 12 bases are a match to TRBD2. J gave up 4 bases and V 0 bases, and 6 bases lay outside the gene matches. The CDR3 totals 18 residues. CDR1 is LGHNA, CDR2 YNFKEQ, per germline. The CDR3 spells CASSQDLAGGRATGELFF. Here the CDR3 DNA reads TGTGCCAGCAGCCAAGATCTAGCGGGGGGGCGGGCCACCGGGGAGCTGTTTTTT.

CDR3 nucleotide sequence: TGTGCCAGCAGCTTTACTAGCGGGAGGGCCGGCACCGGGGAGCTGTTTTTT. It translates to CASSFTSGRAGTGELFF. The gene calls are TRBV7-2 and TRBJ2-2, with TRBD2 identical over 13 bases. CDR1 SGHTA and CDR2 FQGNSA come from the germline V gene. The V gene end was trimmed by 3 bases and the J gene end by 4 bases; junction bases not matched to a gene: 5. CDR3 length: 17 amino acids.

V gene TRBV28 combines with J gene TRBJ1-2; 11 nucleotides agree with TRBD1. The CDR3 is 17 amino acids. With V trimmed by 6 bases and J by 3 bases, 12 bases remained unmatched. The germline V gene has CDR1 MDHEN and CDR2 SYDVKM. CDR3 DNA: TGTGCCAGCAGACCTACGGGACAGGGGGTCGGTGACTATGGCTACACCTTC. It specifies CASRPTGQGVGDYGYTF.

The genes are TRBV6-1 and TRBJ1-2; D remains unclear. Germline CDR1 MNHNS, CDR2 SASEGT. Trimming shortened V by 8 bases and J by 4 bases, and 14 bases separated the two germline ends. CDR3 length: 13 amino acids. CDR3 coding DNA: TGTGCCAGCTCCTGGGAGGGTGGCTATGGCTACACCTTC. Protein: CASSWEGGYGYTF.

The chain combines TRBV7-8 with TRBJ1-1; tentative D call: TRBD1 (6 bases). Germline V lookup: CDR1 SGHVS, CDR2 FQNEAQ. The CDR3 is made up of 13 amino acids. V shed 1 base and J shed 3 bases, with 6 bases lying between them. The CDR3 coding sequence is TGTGCCAGCAGCTTAGGGGGGCACACTGAAGCTTTCTTT. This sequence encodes CASSLGGHTEAFF.

The CDR3 is CASSEGLGQQYEQYF. The CDR3 DNA reads as TGTGCCAGCAGTGAGGGCTTGGGACAGCAGTACGAGCAGTACTTC. The chain carries TRBV6-1 and TRBJ2-7; 7 nucleotides align to TRBD1. The J segment lost 4 bases and the V segment lost 3 bases, leaving 9 bases of the junction unmatched. Germline-derived CDR1 and CDR2 are MNHNS and SASEGT. The CDR3 sequence is 15 residues long.

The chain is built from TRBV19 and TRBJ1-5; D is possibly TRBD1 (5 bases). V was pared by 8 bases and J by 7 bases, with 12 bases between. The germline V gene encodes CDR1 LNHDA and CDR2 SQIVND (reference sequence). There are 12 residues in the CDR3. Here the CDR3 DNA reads TGTGCCAGTGGGGGGAAAGGACAGCCCCAGCATTTT. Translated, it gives CASGGKGQPQHF.